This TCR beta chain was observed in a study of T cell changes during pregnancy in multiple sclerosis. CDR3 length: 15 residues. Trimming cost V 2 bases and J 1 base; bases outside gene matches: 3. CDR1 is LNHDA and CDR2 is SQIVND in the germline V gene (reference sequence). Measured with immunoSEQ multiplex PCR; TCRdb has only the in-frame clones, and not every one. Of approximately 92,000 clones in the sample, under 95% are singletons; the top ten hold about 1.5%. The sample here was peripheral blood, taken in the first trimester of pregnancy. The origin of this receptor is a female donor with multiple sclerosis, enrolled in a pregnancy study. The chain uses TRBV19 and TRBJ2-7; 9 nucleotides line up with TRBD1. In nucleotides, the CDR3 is TGTGCCAGTAGTATAATGGGACAGGGATCCTACGAGCAGTACTTC. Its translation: CASSIMGQGSYEQYF.